Detailed here is one TCR beta chain. Its antigen remains unknown. The source of the sample is a study of identical twins. General study results and limits: Out-of-frame TCR alpha sharing observed in monozygotic twins exceeded model estimates.

A universal primer site arose from template switching, and cDNA bore unique molecular identifiers. TCRdb called the 5' RACE reads again in MiXCR, with one record for every CDR3 protein. This table has about 570,000 distinct CDR3 sequences, approximately 9.6% appearing once. The CDR3 runs 14 residues. With 5 bases clipped from V and 5 bases from J, the junction kept 9 bases outside the gene matches. Germline V gene data show CDR1 as LGHNA and CDR2 as YNFKEQ. A further study also used this sample, focusing on yellow fever vaccine responses in identical twins.

The sequenced material came from PBMCs. The source of this sequence is a woman aged 18 to 35 in good health. V gene TRBV4-2 combines with J gene TRBJ2-7; 7 bases are a match to TRBD1. The CDR3 sequence: CASSAGTDYNEQYF. CDR3 in DNA: TGTGCCAGCAGCGCCGGGACAGATTACAACGAGCAGTACTTC.